Detailed here is one T cell receptor (beta chain). One end of the junction fails to match germline, which may point to a read error. This specimen belongs to a study of molecular identifiers for immune sequencing clone quantification. Bulk TCR libraries were made with methods that had been previously described and with listed TCR primers. MiXCR, applied by TCRdb to the PCR reads, yields one record per CDR3 protein. The sample has hundreds of thousands of distinct CDR3 sequences; 25% are singletons. This CDR3 has 13 residues. Germline lookup yields CDR1 SGHVS and CDR2 FNYEAQ. The receptor's source is a human donor in good health. Some libraries in this study had Jurkat cell RNA spiked in. Source material: naive CD8+ T cells from blood, with Jurkat cell RNA spiked in. Subset here: FACS-sorted CD8+CD4-CCR7+CD45RA+ naive T cells. J is TRBJ2-7 and V is TRBV7-6, with 7 bases that match TRBD2. CDR3 sequence: CASSLGGGYGQYF. The CDR3 DNA is TGTGCCAGCAGCTTAGGCGGGGGTTACGGGCAGTACTTC.